This T cell receptor (beta chain) was documented in a study of neurological immune-mediated disorders. This clonotype was seen at least ten times. The antigen remains unidentified. The time point was: technical triplicate 2. Study results and caveats: Sharing of CDR3 amino acid sequences among expanded clones across subjects was absent, suggesting private repertoires in all groups.

Germline V gene data show CDR1 as MGHRA and CDR2 as YSYEKL. This CDR3 has 16 amino acids. The V gene end was trimmed by 1 base and the J gene end by 1 base; junction bases not matched to a gene: 3. A 10-nucleotide random UMI tagged transcripts in template-switch 5'RACE cDNA synthesis. Every sequencing run generated over 160 million TCR-beta sequences from 15-18 subjects. MiXCR, run by TCRdb on the 5' RACE reads, gives a single entry per CDR3 protein. The table shows more than 55,000 distinct CDR3 sequences, with around 24% occurring only once. This chain links TRBV4-1 with TRBJ2-5, with 10 bases fitting TRBD1. The clonotype comes from a man in his 60s with HTLV-1-associated myelopathy (HAM/TSP). The sequencing input was PBMCs. CDR3 sequence (DNA): TGCGCCAGCAGCCAAGGGACAGGGGGAGGCCAAGAGACCCAGTACTTC. Translating gives CASSQGTGGGQETQYF.